Below are 9 T cell receptor beta chains sequenced from a single sample in a study of CD4 and CD8 cells across lung adenocarcinoma regions. TCRdb itself ran the PCR reads through MiXCR, one entry per CDR3 protein. Among tens of thousands of distinct CDR3 sequences listed, approximately 51% were seen once. The specimen sequenced was CD8+ T cells from the center of a lung tumor. All receptors come from a male donor with lung adenocarcinoma. The CD4 and CD8 labels of this study may be unreliable.

The V call is TRBV28, the J call TRBJ1-5, with D uncertain. V gave up 3 bases and J gave up 0 bases, with 9 bases separating them. Germline CDR1 MDHEN, CDR2 SYDVKM. CDR3 length: 15 amino acids. The CDR3: CASSFPRNSNQPQHF. CDR3 sequence (DNA): TGTGCCAGCAGTTTCCCCCGAAATAGCAATCAGCCCCAGCATTTT.

This clonotype occurred many times. V and J are TRBV6-5 and TRBJ2-1, with D tentatively TRBD2 (6 bases). Gene TRBJ2-7 matches the end of the DNA better, so the J call may be wrong. The germline V gene has CDR1 MNHEY and CDR2 SVGAGI. The CDR3 has 13 amino acids. The CDR3 DNA reads TGTGCCAGCAGTTACCGGGGGATGTACGAGCAGTACTTC. Translated, it gives CASSYRGMYEQYF.

V gene TRBV6-5 combines with J gene TRBJ2-1, with D possibly called TRBD1 or TRBD2 (6 bases each). The J call may not be correct, given that the DNA end is closer to TRBJ2-5. Germline CDR1 and CDR2: MNHEY and SVGAGI. There are 16 residues in the CDR3. The CDR3 region is CASSYSWGATKETQYF. CDR3 bases: TGTGCCAGCAGTTACTCGTGGGGGGCCACAAAAGAGACCCAGTACTTC.

V gene TRBV3-1 combines with J gene TRBJ2-1; TRBD2 aligns across 9 bases. The V and J ends lost 4 bases and 2 bases, in that order; junction bases with no gene match: 3. The CDR3 contains 15 residues. From germline, CDR1 is LGHDT and CDR2 YNNKEL (reference sequence). CDR3 sequence (DNA): TGTGCCAGCAGCCCCACTAGCGGGCCCTACAATGAGCAGTTCTTC. Protein sequence: CASSPTSGPYNEQFF.

To note about this clonotype: A read error may be the cause here, since a much bigger clone is one base away. The V and J genes are TRBV9 and TRBJ2-3, with TRBD2 as a possible D gene (5 bases). The CDR3 length is 15 residues. Germline values: CDR1 SGDLS, CDR2 YYNGEE. The DNA of the CDR3 is TGTGCCAACAGCCTTAGCGTGAGTGGGACAGATACGCAGTATTTT. Residues: CANSLSVSGTDTQYF.

This clonotype turned up a few times. The V call is TRBV5-4, the J call TRBJ2-4, with a possible D match to TRBD1 (5 bases). The CDR3 covers 16 residues. Germline V gene sequence: CDR1 SGHNT, CDR2 YYREEE (reference sequence). Trimming took off 3 bases at V and 0 bases at J, with 13 bases between the two ends. CDR3 DNA sequence: TGTGCCAGCAGCTCGAGGACAAGTCTAGCCAAAAACATTCAGTACTTC. It translates to CASSSRTSLAKNIQYF.

A word on this clonotype: The final CDR3 position lacks the conserved phenylalanine or tryptophan, pointing to a likely read error. The limits of the CDR3 on the DNA are not certain, so only TCRdb's listed CDR3 is given. This chain joins TRBV6-1 and TRBJ2-1. The CDR3 adds up to 9 amino acids, both ends counted. CDR1 is MNHNS and CDR2 is SASEGT in the germline V gene. The CDR3 loop reads CASSEGCRA.

V is TRBV6-1 and J is TRBJ2-5; 14 bases line up with TRBD2. The germline V gene encodes CDR1 MNHNS and CDR2 SASEGT. This CDR3 comprises 18 residues. V lost 10 bases to trimming and J lost 4 bases; unmatched junction nucleotides: 17. The chain's CDR3 is CATAQGWGTSGSGETQYF. The CDR3 region has the DNA TGTGCCACCGCTCAGGGGTGGGGGACTAGCGGGAGCGGAGAGACCCAGTACTTC.

This clonotype came up many times. Written as DNA, the CDR3 is TGTGCCAGCAGCTGGGGCAGAGGGAACACCGGGGAGCTGTTTTTT. Its protein is CASSWGRGNTGELFF. The chain uses TRBV6-1 and TRBJ2-2, with a tentative D call TRBD1 (5 bases). Germline CDR1 is MNHNS and CDR2 is SASEGT. The ends were cut back, 6 bases at V and 1 base at J, with 12 bases in the middle. There are 15 residues in the CDR3.